This T cell receptor (beta chain) was documented in a study of pediatric ulcerative colitis (dated 2019 in TCRdb). Some background on the complete study: Of the ulcerative colitis patients, about 7 had pancolitis and two had left-sided colitis, and histology in every patient was consistent with ulcerative colitis. From eight or nine newly diagnosed, treatment-naive pediatric ulcerative colitis patients and a handful of non-IBD control children, paired blood and rectal samples were collected. By Pediatric Ulcerative Colitis Activity Index, mild disease was classified in a couple of patients, moderate disease in several and acute severe colitis in three.

During colonoscopy, one to two pinch biopsies were obtained from the rectum for research. Before the diagnostic colonoscopy, none of the ulcerative colitis patients had been given immunosuppressive medication. Before DNA was isolated, the rectal biopsies underwent proteinase K digestion. The Wizard kit (Promega) was used to extract genomic DNA from the blood and intestinal samples. Through the immunoSEQ TRB Survey service, multiplex V and J primers were used to amplify rearranged CDR3 beta regions from genomic DNA. To keep sequencing depth the same across samples, survey-level depth of up to 500,000 reads per sample was applied. The libraries were purified and pooled, then sequenced using Illumina technology. In the source study's methods: immunoSEQ online tools were used for productive clonality, sample overlap, pairwise scatters, CDR3 beta length, V/D/J gene usage and productiveness. Calculated diversity was defined as the number of unique rearrangements divided by total templates, multiplied by 100, and Shannon and Simpson indices were computed as well. For principal component analysis, Z-score normalized data were analyzed with the R prcomp function and the ggbiplot package. Morisita's index was used to measure clonal overlap between blood and rectum within each subject. Entries here come from immuneACCESS through TCRdb and include only in-frame sequences with V and J called. Some clones fail to appear in such tables; in the studies checked, an unresolved V gene covers under half of the shortfall, and the cause of the remainder is unknown. V and J calls and clone size are those listed in that table; D and trimming were worked out from the DNA. This sample holds tens of thousands of clones; 73% were observed only once. 0.65% to 0.95% of the sample comes from the top ten.

V is pared back by 4 bases and J by 0 bases, with 13 bases lying between the germline termini. The germline V gene encodes CDR1 SGHRS and CDR2 YFSETQ. From cysteine to phenylalanine, the CDR3 is 16 amino acids long. The only DNA kept is the CDR3, 48 bases in frame from the first base. General study outcomes and caveats: For technical reasons, the blood samples of a couple of patients yielded substantially fewer templates, so those samples were excluded from the blood-rectal overlap analysis. T cells from blood may have been included in the rectal pinch biopsies, particularly in patients with overt colitis. The healthy control group was small, with only a few individuals. Compared with controls, ulcerative colitis patients showed significantly higher autologous blood-rectal clonal overlap, a finding that suggests increased T cell trafficking to inflamed tissue. Two rectal CDR3 clonotypes were found in every ulcerative colitis patient but in no control. Because repertoires were derived from total lymphocyte DNA, patterns in rare subsets such as regulatory T cells may not have been reflected. Features of the rectal repertoire distinguished controls, mild-moderate colitis patients and acute severe colitis patients, and in acute severe colitis, rectal diversity was reduced because of clonal expansions.

Regarding this clone: The clone's antigen remains unknown. Base qualities are not at hand, and no much larger clone is one base apart.

This receptor was identified in a boy aged 10-17 years with moderate ulcerative colitis. Recombination connected TRBV5-1 to TRBJ1-4; the D gene assignment is ambiguous. The sample taken for sequencing was gut tissue. The nucleotide sequence reads TGCGCCAGCAGCCAAGGACCGCGAGCAACTAATGAAAAACTGTTTTTT. Translated, this gives CASSQGPRATNEKLFF.